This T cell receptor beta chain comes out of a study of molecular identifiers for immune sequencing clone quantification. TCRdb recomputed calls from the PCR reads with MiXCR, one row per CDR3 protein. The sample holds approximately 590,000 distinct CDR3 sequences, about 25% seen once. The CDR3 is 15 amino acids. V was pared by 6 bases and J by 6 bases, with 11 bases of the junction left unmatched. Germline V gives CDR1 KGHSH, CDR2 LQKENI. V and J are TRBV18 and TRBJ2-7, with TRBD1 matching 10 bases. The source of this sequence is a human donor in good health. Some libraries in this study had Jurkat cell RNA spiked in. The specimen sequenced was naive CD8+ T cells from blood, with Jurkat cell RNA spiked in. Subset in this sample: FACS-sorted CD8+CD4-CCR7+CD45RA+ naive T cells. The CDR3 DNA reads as TGTGCCAGCTCCCCGACAGGGGGCGCGGGAGTCGAGCAGTACTTC. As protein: CASSPTGGAGVEQYF.